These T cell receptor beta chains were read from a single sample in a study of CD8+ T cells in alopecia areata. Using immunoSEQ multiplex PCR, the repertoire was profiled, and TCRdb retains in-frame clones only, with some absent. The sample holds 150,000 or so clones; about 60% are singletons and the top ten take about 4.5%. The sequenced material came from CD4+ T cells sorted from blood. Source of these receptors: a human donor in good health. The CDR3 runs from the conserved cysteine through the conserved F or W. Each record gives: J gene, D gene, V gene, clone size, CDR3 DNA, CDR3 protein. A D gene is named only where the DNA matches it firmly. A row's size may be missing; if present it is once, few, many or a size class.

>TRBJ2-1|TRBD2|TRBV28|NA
TGTGCCAGCAGTTTATCGGCTAGCGGGAGCTACAATGAGCAGTTCTTC
CASSLSASGSYNEQFF
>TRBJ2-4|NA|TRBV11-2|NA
TGTGCCAGCAGCACGGGACCTTCTATAAACATTCAGTACTTC
CASSTGPSINIQYF
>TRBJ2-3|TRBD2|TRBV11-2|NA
TGTGCCAGCAGCTTAATGCGGGAGGGAGATACGCAGTATTTT
CASSLMREGDTQYF
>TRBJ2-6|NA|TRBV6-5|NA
TGTGCCAGCTTTGGGGTCTCTGGGGCCAACGTCCTGACTTTC
CASFGVSGANVLTF
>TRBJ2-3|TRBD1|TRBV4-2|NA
TGTGCCAGCAGCGGGACAGGGCGTTTGGATACGCAGTATTTT
CASSGTGRLDTQYF
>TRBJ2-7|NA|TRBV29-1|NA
TGCAGCGTTGGAGTAGGTGGCAGTTCCTACGAGCAGTACTTC
CSVGVGGSSYEQYF
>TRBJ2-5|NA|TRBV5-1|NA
TGCGCCAGCAGCTTAGAGGAGACCCAGTACTTC
CASSLEETQYF
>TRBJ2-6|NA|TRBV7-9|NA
TGTGCCAGCAGTAAACAGGTGCCTGGGGCCAACGTCCTGACTTTC
CASSKQVPGANVLTF
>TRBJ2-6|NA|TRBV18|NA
TGTGCCAGCTCACCGGTGAGCTCTGGGGCCAACGTCCTGACTTTC
CASSPVSSGANVLTF
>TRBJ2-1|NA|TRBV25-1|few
TGTGCCAGCGGCGGTTACGGCTACAATGAGCAGTTCTTC
CASGGYGYNEQFF
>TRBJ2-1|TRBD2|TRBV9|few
TGTGCCAGCAGCCCGCAGGGACTAGCGGGAGGTGAGCAGTTCTTC
CASSPQGLAGGEQFF
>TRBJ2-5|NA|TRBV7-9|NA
TGTGCCAGCAGCTTTTCCGGGGAGACCCAGTACTTC
CASSFSGETQYF
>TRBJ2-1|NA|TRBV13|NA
TGTGCCAGCAGCTTAGATGGAGTAGCGGTACCATCGGGGAATGAGCAGTTCTTC
CASSLDGVAVPSGNEQFF
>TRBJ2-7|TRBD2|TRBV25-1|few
TGTGCCAGCAGTGAAAATAAGGCGGGAGCGGACTACGAGCAGTACTTC
CASSENKAGADYEQYF
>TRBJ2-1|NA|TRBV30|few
TGTGCCTGGAGTCCCTTTAAAGGTCTTTACAATGAGCAGTTCTTC
CAWSPFKGLYNEQFF
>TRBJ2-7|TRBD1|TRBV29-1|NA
TGCAGCGCCCGGGGGGACAGGGCCCACGAGCAGTACTTC
CSARGDRAHEQYF
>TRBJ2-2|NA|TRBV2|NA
TGTGCCAGCAAAAGTCCGGGACATCCTACCGGGGAGCTGTTTTTT
CASKSPGHPTGELFF
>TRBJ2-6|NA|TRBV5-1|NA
TGCGCCAGCAGCGGGCGGCTTACCGACTCTGGGGCCAACGTCCTGACTTTC
CASSGRLTDSGANVLTF
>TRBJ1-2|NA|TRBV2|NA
TGTGCCAGCAGTGCCGGGAACTATGGCTACACCTTC
CASSAGNYGYTF
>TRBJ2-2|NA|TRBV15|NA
TGTGCCACCAGCAGAACAGGGCTCGGGGAGCTGTTTTTT
CATSRTGLGELFF
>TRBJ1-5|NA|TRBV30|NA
TGTGCCTGGAGTGTAATGGGGGATCAGCCCCAGCATTTT
CAWSVMGDQPQHF
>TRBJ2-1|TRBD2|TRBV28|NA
TGTGCCAGCAGGAATAGCGGGAAATCCTACAATGAGCAGTTCTTC
CASRNSGKSYNEQFF
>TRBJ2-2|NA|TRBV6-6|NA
TGTGCCAGCAGTAAGAACACCGGGGAGCTGTTTTTT
CASSKNTGELFF
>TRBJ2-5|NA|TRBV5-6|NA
TGTGCCAGCAGCGTGAACATTGGGGCCCACCAAGAGACCCAGTACTTC
CASSVNIGAHQETQYF
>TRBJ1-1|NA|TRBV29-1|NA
TGCAGCGTCCGCAAGGATCCCGGGGACACTGAAGCTTTCTTT
CSVRKDPGDTEAFF
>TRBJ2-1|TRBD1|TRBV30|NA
TGTGCCTGGAGTGCAGGGGGCTGGAGGGAGCAGTTCTTC
CAWSAGGWREQFF
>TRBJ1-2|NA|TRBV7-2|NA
TGTGCCAGCAGCCTAAACTATGGCTACACCTTC
CASSLNYGYTF
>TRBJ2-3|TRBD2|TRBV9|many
TGTGCCAGTACCCGGGGACTAGAATGGACAGATACGCAGTATTTT
CASTRGLEWTDTQYF
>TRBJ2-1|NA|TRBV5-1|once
TGCGCCAGCAGCGCAGAACCCGCCTACAATGAGCAGTTCTTC
CASSAEPAYNEQFF
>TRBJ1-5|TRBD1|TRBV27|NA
TGTGCCAGCAGCATGGGACAGGGATCTCAGCCCCAGCATTTT
CASSMGQGSQPQHF
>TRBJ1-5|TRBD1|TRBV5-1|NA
TGCGCCAGCAGCTTGTCCCCCACAGGGGGAAATCAGCCCCAGCATTTT
CASSLSPTGGNQPQHF
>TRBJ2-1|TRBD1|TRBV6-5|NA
TGTGCCAGCAGCCGCGACAGGGTTGACGAGCAGTTCTTC
CASSRDRVDEQFF
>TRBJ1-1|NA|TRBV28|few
TGTGCCAGCAGTTCAGCGGGATTGAACACTGAAGCTTTCTTT
CASSSAGLNTEAFF
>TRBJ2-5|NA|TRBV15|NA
TGTGCCACCAGCAGAGGGACAGAAGAGACCCAGTACTTC
CATSRGTEETQYF
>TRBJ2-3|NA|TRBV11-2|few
TGTGCCAGCAGCCAAAGAAGCACAGATACGCAGTATTTT
CASSQRSTDTQYF
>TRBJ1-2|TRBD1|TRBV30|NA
TGTGCCTGGAGGGGGACAGGCAACTATGGCTACACCTTC
CAWRGTGNYGYTF
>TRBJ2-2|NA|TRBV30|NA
TGTGCCTGGAGTGTAGGCCAGTTGATAAGGACCGGGGAGCTGTTTTTT
CAWSVGQLIRTGELFF
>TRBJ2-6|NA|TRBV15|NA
TGTGCCACGAGATTCGGCTACGGGGGTAACGGGGCCAACGTCCTGACTTTC
CATRFGYGGNGANVLTF
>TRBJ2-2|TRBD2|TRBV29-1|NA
TGCAGCGAGGGGACTAGCGGGAGCACCGGGGAGCTGTTTTTT
CSEGTSGSTGELFF
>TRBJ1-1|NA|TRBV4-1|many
TGCGCCAGCAGCCATCTTGATCTACCTGAAGCTTTCTTT
CASSHLDLPEAFF
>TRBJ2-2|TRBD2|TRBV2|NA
TGTGCCAGCAAACTAGCGGCCCCTCCGGGGGAGCTGTTTTTT
CASKLAAPPGELFF
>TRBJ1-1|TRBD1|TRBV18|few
TGTGCGCGGACAGGCGGATTCGGCGCTGAAGCTTTCTTT
CARTGGFGAEAFF
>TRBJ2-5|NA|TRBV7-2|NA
TGTGCCAGCAGCTTAACCCGAAAGGGGCAGGAGACCCAGTACTTC
CASSLTRKGQETQYF
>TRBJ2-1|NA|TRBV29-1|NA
TGCAGCGTCGTTGAAGAGTTTAGGGGTTACGAGCAGTTCTTC
CSVVEEFRGYEQFF
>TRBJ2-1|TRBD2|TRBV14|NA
TGTGCCAGCAGCCGCGGACTAGCGGTCTCCAATGAGCAGTTCTTC
CASSRGLAVSNEQFF
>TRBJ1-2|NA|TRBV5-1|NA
TGCGCCAGCAGCTTTGGGGAGCTCTATGGCTACACCTTC
CASSFGELYGYTF
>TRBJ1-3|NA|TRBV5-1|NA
TGCGCCAGCAGCAACTCTGGAAACACCATATATTTT
CASSNSGNTIYF
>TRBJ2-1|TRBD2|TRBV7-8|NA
TGTGCCAGCAGCTGGAGGGGCGGGAGGTATGAGCAGTTCTTC
CASSWRGGRYEQFF
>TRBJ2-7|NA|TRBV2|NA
TGTGCCAGCAGCCTCGCTAGCCCCCCTTACGAGCAGTACTTC
CASSLASPPYEQYF
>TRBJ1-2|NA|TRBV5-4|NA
TGTGCCAGCAGCTTGGCCCAGGGGTGGAGCTATGGCTACACCTTC
CASSLAQGWSYGYTF
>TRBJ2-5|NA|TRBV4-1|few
TGCGCCAGCAGCCGCCGTGCGGGGGCAGGGGAGACCCAGTACTTC
CASSRRAGAGETQYF
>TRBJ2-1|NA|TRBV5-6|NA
TGTGCCAGCAGCTCCTGGACGGGGTCGCTGTTCTTC
CASSSWTGSLFF